The 30 T cell receptor beta chains below come from one sample, sequenced in a study of blood T cell repertoires in COVID-19. Assay: immunoSEQ multiplex PCR; the TCRdb copy retains only in-frame clones and omits some. The table shows roughly 200,000 clones, with 84% occurring only once. The sequenced sample consisted of peripheral blood. These receptors came from a middle-aged man with active or convalescent COVID-19.

This clone came up a few times. The chain joins TRBV5-1 to TRBJ1-4; TRBD1 is a possible D gene (5 bases). The V and J ends lost 0 bases and 1 base respectively, with 13 bases between them. Looked up from germline, CDR1 is SGHRS and CDR2 is YFSETQ. This CDR3 spans 17 amino acids. The CDR3 loop is CASSLDPGRGTNEKLFF. DNA for the CDR3: TGCGCCAGCAGCTTGGACCCAGGGAGGGGAACTAATGAAAAACTGTTTTTT.

The chain uses TRBV4-1 and TRBJ1-1; no firm D call. Trimming pared 4 bases from V and 5 bases from J, leaving 17 bases between. CDR1 MGHRA and CDR2 YSYEKL come from the germline V gene. The CDR3 has 15 amino acids. The CDR3 sequence: CASSPGGQWITEAFF. For the CDR3, the DNA is TGCGCCAGCAGCCCAGGAGGGCAGTGGATTACTGAAGCTTTCTTT.

The chain employs TRBV5-3 and TRBJ1-2, with D possibly being TRBD1 (5 bases). TRBV5-3 is annotated as an ORF whose role is uncertain. This CDR3 region has 15 residues. The V end was cut by 5 bases, the J end by 1 base, with 15 bases between. The CDR3 protein is CARRRKRQSNYGYTF. Here the CDR3 DNA reads TGTGCCAGAAGAAGAAAGAGACAGAGTAACTATGGCTACACCTTC.

The rearrangement joins TRBV30 to TRBJ1-5, with unresolved D. The CDR3 extends over 13 amino acids. Trimming cost V 8 bases and J 5 bases, with 16 bases left between them. Per the germline V gene, CDR1 is GTSNPN and CDR2 is SVGIG (reference sequence). The chain's CDR3 is CAARRGGDQPQHF. In DNA form, the CDR3 reads TGTGCCGCGCGCCGGGGTGGGGATCAGCCCCAGCATTTT.

This clone was counted only a few times. The chain recombines TRBV3-1 (or the pseudogene TRBV3-2) with TRBJ1-3; a possible D gene is TRBD1 (6 bases). Per the germline V gene, CDR1 is LGHDT and CDR2 is YNNKEL (reference sequence). CDR3 size: 18 residues. Between the trimmed V and J ends, which lost 1 base and 7 bases, there was a span of 23 bases. As DNA, the CDR3 is TGTGCCAGCAGCCAAGTCCTCACGGGTGCAGGGGAAAGGAACACCATATATTTT. This encodes CASSQVLTGAGERNTIYF.

The chain combines TRBV7-3 with TRBJ2-1; TRBD1 might be the D (5 bases). V was pared by 5 bases and J by 0 bases, with 11 bases between. Germline V gene sequence: CDR1 SGHTA, CDR2 FQGTGA. The CDR3 spans 15 residues. The CDR3 sequence: CASSPGGASYNEQFF. CDR3 in DNA: TGTGCCAGCAGCCCCGGTGGGGCCTCCTACAATGAGCAGTTCTTC.

This chain joins TRBV30 and TRBJ2-7; D perhaps matches TRBD1 (6 bases). This CDR3 region has 12 residues. Germline loops: CDR1 GTSNPN, CDR2 SVGIG (reference sequence). V was clipped by 3 bases and J by 3 bases, with 9 bases between them. CDR3 DNA sequence: TGTGCCTGGAGCGTACAGGGCTACGAGCAGTACTTC. Translating it yields CAWSVQGYEQYF.

A note on this clone: The sample carries other DNA sequences with the same CDR3. The rearrangement links TRBV5-1 to TRBJ2-2; perhaps TRBD1 as D (6 bases). This CDR3 contains 15 residues. V gave up 0 bases and J gave up 4 bases, with 10 bases separating them. Germline V gene sequence: CDR1 SGHRS, CDR2 YFSETQ. The CDR3 region is CASSLERGSTGELFF. CDR3 in DNA: TGCGCCAGCAGCTTGGAAAGGGGGAGCACCGGGGAGCTGTTTTTT.

V and J are TRBV3-1 (or the pseudogene TRBV3-2) and TRBJ1-1, with 7 bases identical to TRBD1. This CDR3 is 13 amino acids long. CDR1 LGHDT and CDR2 YNNKEL come from the germline V gene (reference sequence). Trimming cost V 4 bases and J 8 bases; bases outside gene matches: 7. CDR3 amino acids: CASSLDRVSEAFF. For the CDR3, the DNA is TGTGCCAGCAGCCTAGACAGGGTTAGCGAAGCTTTCTTT.

The chain links TRBV19 to TRBJ1-1, with 11 bases aligning to TRBD1. This CDR3 comprises 12 residues. V trimming: 4 bases; J trimming: 12 bases; junction bases outside the gene matches: 4. CDR1 LNHDA and CDR2 SQIVND come from the germline V gene (reference sequence). The CDR3 protein is CASSRDRGMTFF. The CDR3, as DNA: TGTGCCAGTAGTAGGGACAGGGGGATGACTTTCTTT. The full variable domain, with the rest looked up from reference TRBV19 and TRBJ1-1, is DGGITQSPKYLFRKEGQNVTLSCEQNLNHDAMYWYRQDPGQGLRLIYYSQIVNDFQKGDIAEGYSVSREKKESFPLTVTSAQKNPTAFYLCASSRDRGMTFFGQGTRLTVV.

This chain connects TRBV4-2 to TRBJ1-2; 9 nucleotides agree with TRBD1. This CDR3 is 15 amino acids long. Germline trimming cut 8 bases from V and 4 bases from J; bases unmatched to any gene: 11. Germline lookup yields CDR1 LGHNA and CDR2 YNFKEQ. CDR3 amino acids: CASAPLTGGVYGYTF. CDR3 DNA sequence: TGTGCCAGCGCCCCTCTGACAGGGGGTGTCTATGGCTACACCTTC.

The V and J genes are TRBV10-3 and TRBJ2-6; TRBD1 agrees at 9 bases. J gave up 3 bases and V 6 bases, and 3 bases lay outside the gene matches. The CDR3 runs 15 residues. Germline V lookup: CDR1 ENHRY, CDR2 SYGVKD. The CDR3 DNA follows: TGTGCCATCAGACGGACAGGGGTTGGGGCCAACGTCCTGACTTTC. Translated: CAIRRTGVGANVLTF.

The chain carries TRBV4-3 and TRBJ2-3, with a possible D match to TRBD1 (5 bases). The CDR3 consists of 15 residues. Trimming removed 3 bases at V and 2 bases at J, with 12 bases between. CDR1 is LGHNA, CDR2 YSLEER, per germline. The CDR3 region is CASSQQQASTDTQYF. DNA of the CDR3: TGCGCCAGCAGCCAGCAACAGGCGTCCACAGATACGCAGTATTTT.

This clone was detected only once. The gene calls are TRBV10-2 and TRBJ1-1; D is undetermined. Germline V gives CDR1 WSHSY, CDR2 SAAADI. The V end was cut by 5 bases, the J end by 2 bases, with 12 bases between. The CDR3 is 14 residues long. For the CDR3, the DNA is TGCGCCAGCAGTAACCGGGTCGTTAACACTGAAGCTTTCTTT. Protein: CASSNRVVNTEAFF.

V gene TRBV19 combines with J gene TRBJ2-5; 8 bases line up with TRBD1. Germline CDR1 LNHDA, CDR2 SQIVND (reference sequence). Trimming removed 10 bases from V and 4 bases from J; junction bases left unmatched: 11. CDR3 length: 14 amino acids. The CDR3, as DNA: TGTGCCACCGCAGGACAGGGATTGCGAGAGACCCAGTACTTC. Amino acid sequence: CATAGQGLRETQYF.

The genes are TRBV6-1 and TRBJ2-7; perhaps TRBD1 as D (6 bases). Trimming removed 3 bases at V and 6 bases at J, with 12 bases between. The CDR3 covers 13 residues. Germline CDR1 and CDR2: MNHNS and SASEGT. This chain's CDR3 is CASSEPTGREQYF. Here the CDR3 DNA reads TGTGCCAGCAGTGAGCCCACAGGGCGCGAGCAGTACTTC.

This clone was observed a handful of times. DNA for the CDR3: TGTGCCAGCAGCTTATATCACGCGGGACAGATGAACACTGAAGCTTTCTTT. It yields the protein CASSLYHAGQMNTEAFF. V gene TRBV7-3 combines with J gene TRBJ1-1; 7 positions match TRBD1. CDR3 length equals 17 residues. The V gene's germline CDR1 is SGHTA and CDR2 FQGTGA. V gave up 2 bases and J gave up 0 bases; unmatched junction bases: 9.

The chain joins TRBV6-4 to TRBJ1-1; a possible D gene is TRBD1 (5 bases). Germline loops: CDR1 MRHNA, CDR2 SNTAGT. The CDR3 extends over 14 amino acids. The ends were cut back, 6 bases at V and 0 bases at J, with 11 bases in the middle. CDR3 in DNA: TGTGCCAGCAGCCCGACAGCTCTGAACACTGAAGCTTTCTTT. Amino acids: CASSPTALNTEAFF.

This chain uses TRBV7-6 with TRBJ1-4, with 8 bases identical to TRBD1. The CDR3 loop spans 15 amino acids. Germline V lookup: CDR1 SGHVS, CDR2 FNYEAQ. J was trimmed by 8 bases and V by 1 base; bases with no gene match: 6. DNA of the CDR3: TGTGCCAGCAGCTTAGTAGGGACAGGTGGGGAAAAACTGTTTTTT. This encodes CASSLVGTGGEKLFF.

The chain employs TRBV27 and TRBJ2-1; tentatively, D is TRBD2 (6 bases). The V gene lost 2 bases and the J gene lost 5 bases, with 10 bases spanning the gap. The germline V gene encodes CDR1 MNHEY and CDR2 SMNVEV (reference sequence). The length of the CDR3 is 14 residues. DNA of the CDR3: TGTGCCAGCAGTTTAGGGGGACTTCACAATGAGCAGTTCTTC. Protein sequence: CASSLGGLHNEQFF.

This clone was counted a single time. The J gene is TRBJ2-1, the V gene TRBV7-2; D is unclear. Germline CDR1 and CDR2: SGHTA and FQGNSA. This CDR3 contains 15 residues. The V end was cut by 1 base, the J end by 5 bases, with 12 bases between. CDR3 sequence: CASSLGRNTNNEQFF. For the CDR3, the DNA is TGTGCCAGCAGCTTAGGTAGAAATACGAACAATGAGCAGTTCTTC.

The V and J genes are TRBV7-8 and TRBJ2-2; no reliable D call. Germline CDR1 SGHVS, CDR2 FQNEAQ. Between the trimmed V and J ends, which lost 5 bases and 4 bases, there was a span of 8 bases. The CDR3 length is 13 residues. CDR3 protein: CASSRQRTGELFF. Here the CDR3 DNA reads TGTGCCAGCAGCCGTCAGCGCACCGGGGAGCTGTTTTTT.

This chain joins TRBV4-1 and TRBJ2-7, with D unclear. This CDR3 region has 15 residues. From germline, CDR1 is MGHRA and CDR2 YSYEKL. Trimming left V 0 bases short and J 0 bases short, with 9 bases between. The CDR3 DNA sequence: TGCGCCAGCAGCCAAGACTCAGGCACCTCCTACGAGCAGTACTTC. Translated: CASSQDSGTSYEQYF.

This clone was observed once. The chain joins TRBV19 to TRBJ2-1, with 7 bases that match TRBD2. Losses at the gene ends were 2 bases for V and 3 bases for J; bases not matched to a gene: 7. Germline loops: CDR1 LNHDA, CDR2 SQIVND (reference sequence). CDR3 length: 16 residues. The CDR3 bases are TGTGCCAGTAGTATAAACCCGGCTAGCGGCTACAATGAGCAGTTCTTC. Its translation is CASSINPASGYNEQFF.

The chain carries TRBV30 and TRBJ1-1, with D uncertain. The V gene lost 2 bases and the J gene lost 2 bases, with 9 bases spanning the gap. Germline CDR1 and CDR2: GTSNPN and SVGIG (reference sequence). This CDR3 has 13 amino acids. For the CDR3, the DNA is TGTGCCTGGAGTTTCCGGGATAACACTGAAGCTTTCTTT. It yields the protein CAWSFRDNTEAFF.

J is TRBJ2-5 and V is TRBV6-4; TRBD1 agrees at 8 bases. CDR1 MRHNA and CDR2 SNTAGT come from the germline V gene. V shed 2 bases and J 5 bases; nucleotides not matched to a gene: 13. This CDR3 is 17 amino acids long. CDR3: CASSDTKADRVLETQYF. CDR3 coding DNA: TGTGCCAGCAGTGACACAAAAGCGGACAGGGTTTTGGAGACCCAGTACTTC.

The CDR3: CASSLDPVNTEAFF. The CDR3 DNA reads TGTGCCAGCAGCTTGGATCCGGTGAACACTGAAGCTTTCTTT. The chain links TRBV5-4 to TRBJ1-1, with D unresolved. V shed 0 bases and J shed 0 bases, with 6 bases lying between them. The CDR3 has 14 residues. The germline gives CDR1 SGHNT, CDR2 YYREEE (reference sequence).

The chain joins TRBV30 to TRBJ1-2, with 10 bases matching TRBD1. Germline lookup yields CDR1 GTSNPN and CDR2 SVGIG (reference sequence). The CDR3 consists of 12 residues. After removal of 5 bases from V and 3 bases from J, the junction contained 0 bases not matched to a gene. CDR3 in amino acids: CAWGQGDYGYTF. In DNA, the CDR3 is TGTGCCTGGGGACAGGGGGACTATGGCTACACCTTC.

V usage is TRBV7-9 and J usage is TRBJ2-3; D is possibly TRBD2 (7 bases). The CDR3 covers 14 residues. Germline V CDR1 and CDR2: SEHNR, FQNEAQ (reference sequence). Trimming stripped 0 bases from V and 5 bases from J, with 9 bases between. For the CDR3, the DNA is TGTGCCAGCAGCTTAGCGGGGGGGCGAGATACGCAGTATTTT. It specifies CASSLAGGRDTQYF.

The V and J genes are TRBV30 and TRBJ1-2; possibly TRBD1 for D (5 bases). CDR1 and CDR2 from the germline V gene are GTSNPN and SVGIG (reference sequence). The CDR3 extends over 12 amino acids. The V and J ends lost 0 bases and 7 bases respectively, with 9 bases between them. The CDR3 DNA sequence: TGTGCCTGGAGTGTACTTGGGGCTGGCTACACCTTC. This gives the protein CAWSVLGAGYTF.